What follows are 30 T cell receptor beta chains derived from one specimen sequenced in a study of PD-1 blockade in classical Hodgkin lymphoma (TCRdb year 2020). The sample's time point label is to be understood as: cycle 2 day 1 (C2D1) of nivolumab. All trial patients had relapsed after autologous stem cell transplantation, with cohorts A, B and C differing in prior brentuximab vedotin exposure. The library was built by means of the immunoSEQ multiplex PCR assay. Here the immuneACCESS table is served through TCRdb, limited to in-frame sequences with V and J called. Missing clones are a known gap in these copies; in checked studies unresolved V genes cover under half, and the rest lacks a known reason. The sample includes 50,000 or so clones, with over 60% observed a single time. The ten largest clones capture about 14% of the sample. The material was peripheral blood mononuclear cells (PBMCs), obtained before the second cycle of nivolumab. The receptors shown here come from a human donor with classical Hodgkin lymphoma.

V gene TRBV29-1 combines with J gene TRBJ2-1; no firm D call. Trimming took off 8 bases at V and 4 bases at J, with 6 bases between the two ends. CDR3 length: 10 amino acids. CDR1 and CDR2 from the germline V gene are SQVTM and ANQGSEA. The CDR3 DNA sequence: TGCAGCACCACTTACAATGAGCAGTTCTTC. This sequence encodes CSTTYNEQFF.

V usage is TRBV7-6 and J usage is TRBJ2-2, with TRBD1 identical over 9 bases. The germline CDR1 and CDR2 sequences are SGHVS and FNYEAQ. The CDR3 loop spans 18 amino acids. With V trimmed by 2 bases and J by 3 bases, 10 bases remained unmatched. CDR3 nucleotide sequence: TGTGCCAGCAGCTTAAGGCCGACAGGGGGTATCGACACCGGGGAGCTGTTTTTT. This gives the protein CASSLRPTGGIDTGELFF.

This sequence joins TRBV14 and TRBJ2-5; D gene uncertain. Trimming cost V 2 bases and J 2 bases, with 6 bases left between them. The germline gives CDR1 SGHDN, CDR2 FVKESK. The CDR3 length is 13 residues. CDR3 bases: TGTGCCAGCAGCCAACAAAGACAAGAGACCCAGTACTTC. Residues: CASSQQRQETQYF.

V usage is TRBV29-1 and J usage is TRBJ2-1; perhaps TRBD2 as D (6 bases). The CDR3 spans 12 residues. From germline, CDR1 is SQVTM and CDR2 ANQGSEA. Trimming took 6 bases from V and 8 from J, leaving 14 bases between them. CDR3 bases: TGCAGCGTAAATCCGCGGGGCGATGAGCAGTTCTTC. Translating it yields CSVNPRGDEQFF.

As for this clone: At one of its ends the junction is not consistent with the germline gene, which may arise from a read error. The genes are TRBV5-1 and TRBJ1-2, with 7 positions matching TRBD1. CDR3 size: 14 residues. In germline, CDR1 is SGHRS, CDR2 YFSETQ. As DNA, the CDR3 is TGCGCCAGCAACTTGGGGTCAGGGGGATATGGCTACACCTTC. This translates into CASNLGSGGYGYTF.

The chain uses TRBV28 and TRBJ1-1; D is ambiguous. CDR1 and CDR2 (germline): MDHEN, SYDVKM. Between the trimmed V and J ends, which lost 2 bases and 2 bases, there was a span of 9 bases. The CDR3 length is 14 residues. The CDR3 spells CASSLLAENTEAFF. For the CDR3, the DNA is TGTGCCAGCAGTTTACTAGCAGAAAACACTGAAGCTTTCTTT.

V gene TRBV6-5 combines with J gene TRBJ1-4, with D possibly matching TRBD1 (5 bases). Trimming took off 6 bases at V and 4 bases at J, with 9 bases between the two ends. Germline assignment: CDR1 MNHEY and CDR2 SVGAGI. The CDR3 spans 13 residues. CDR3 in DNA: TGTGCCAGCAGCCGGGACGGTAATGAAAAACTGTTTTTT. Its protein is CASSRDGNEKLFF.

The chain is built from TRBV18 and TRBJ1-5; no reliable D call. CDR1 is KGHSH and CDR2 is LQKENI in the germline V gene. This CDR3 contains 16 residues. V lost 1 base and J lost 1, with 11 bases in between. The CDR3 sequence is CASSPLGSLSNQPQHF. The CDR3, as DNA: TGTGCCAGCTCACCACTCGGATCGCTAAGCAATCAGCCCCAGCATTTT.

J is TRBJ2-3 and V is TRBV4-3; 7 positions agree with TRBD1. Germline CDR1 and CDR2: LGHNA and YSLEER. CDR3 length equals 16 residues. With V trimmed by 0 bases and J by 6 bases, 9 bases remained unmatched. The CDR3 protein is CASSQEGDRTWDTQYF. The CDR3 region has the DNA TGCGCCAGCAGCCAAGAAGGGGACAGAACCTGGGATACGCAGTATTTT.

A note on this clone: At one boundary the junction diverges from the germline segment, which might be a read error. The V call is TRBV9, the J call TRBJ1-2; TRBD1 aligns across 7 bases. The CDR3 is made up of 15 amino acids. Germline CDR1 reads SGDLS; CDR2 reads YYNGEE. The CDR3 DNA reads TGTGCCAGCAGCCCTCGGACAGGCCCTAATTATGGCTACACCTTC. Translated: CASSPRTGPNYGYTF.

The CDR3 region is CATLPTGGAPEAFF. The CDR3 DNA is TGTGCCACCTTGCCTACAGGGGGCGCCCCTGAAGCTTTCTTT. The rearrangement joins TRBV19 to TRBJ1-1; 9 bases align to TRBD1. This CDR3 comprises 14 residues. CDR1 and CDR2 from the germline V gene are LNHDA and SQIVND (reference sequence). J was trimmed by 6 bases and V by 10 bases; bases with no gene match: 12.

The chain uses TRBV14 and TRBJ1-5, with D unresolved. The CDR3 loop spans 17 amino acids. V lost 4 bases to trimming and J lost 7 bases, with 23 bases between them. Germline V gene sequence: CDR1 SGHDN, CDR2 FVKESK. CDR3 sequence reads: CASSPVGVNSRGQPQHF. CDR3 coding DNA: TGTGCCAGCAGCCCTGTGGGAGTCAATTCCCGAGGACAGCCCCAGCATTTT. Combining the CDR3 with reference TRBV14 and TRBJ1-5 gives the whole variable domain EAGVTQFPSHSVIEKGQTVTLRCDPISGHDNLYWYRRVMGKEIKFLLHFVKESKQDESGMPNNRFLAERTGGTYSTLKVQPAELEDSGVYFCASSPVGVNSRGQPQHFGDGTRLSIL.

The chain employs TRBV7-2 and TRBJ1-1; D gene unclear. The V gene lost 7 bases and the J gene lost 5 bases, with 14 bases spanning the gap. From germline, CDR1 is SGHTA and CDR2 FQGNSA. The CDR3 runs 13 residues. In nucleotides, the CDR3 is TGTGCCAGCACCGAGGCCCTGAGTACTGAAGCTTTCTTT. This translates into CASTEALSTEAFF. The variable domain in full, completed from reference TRBV7-2 and TRBJ1-1, reads GAGVSQSPSNKVTEKGKDVELRCDPISGHTALYWYRQSLGQGLEFLIYFQGNSAPDKSGLPSDRFSAERTGGSVSTLTIQRTQQEDSAVYLCASTEALSTEAFFGQGTRLTVV.

The chain recombines TRBV19 with TRBJ1-1; no clear D. V was shortened by 8 bases and J by 4 bases, with 17 bases between the two germline ends. CDR3 length: 14 residues. The germline V gene has CDR1 LNHDA and CDR2 SQIVND (reference sequence). The CDR3 loop reads CASERVGWVTEAFF. The CDR3 coding sequence is TGTGCCAGTGAGAGAGTGGGATGGGTCACTGAAGCTTTCTTT.

This chain connects TRBV25-1 to TRBJ2-1; possible D gene TRBD2, 6 bases. In germline, CDR1 is MGHDK, CDR2 SYGVNS. Trimming shortened V by 2 bases and J by 0 bases, and 11 bases separated the two germline ends. This CDR3 is built from 16 residues. CDR3 loop: CASSEGGAGSYNEQFF. CDR3 coding DNA: TGTGCCAGCAGTGAAGGAGGGGCGGGCTCCTACAATGAGCAGTTCTTC. Combining the CDR3 with reference TRBV25-1 and TRBJ2-1 gives the whole variable domain EADIYQTPRYLVIGTGKKITLECSQTMGHDKMYWYQQDPGMELHLIHYSYGVNSTEKGDLSSESTVSRIRTEHFPLTLESARPSHTSQYLCASSEGGAGSYNEQFFGPGTRLTVL.

The chain links TRBV7-2 to TRBJ2-5; 8 bases fit TRBD1. CDR1 is SGHTA and CDR2 is FQGNSA in the germline V gene. The CDR3 sequence is 17 residues long. V lost 0 bases, J lost 7 bases, and 13 bases stayed unmatched. The CDR3 DNA reads as TGTGCCAGCAGCTTAGCGCAGGGACAGGTAGTATTAGGGACCCAGTACTTC. It encodes CASSLAQGQVVLGTQYF.

V and J are TRBV7-2 and TRBJ2-1; D unclear. Germline-derived CDR1 and CDR2 are SGHTA and FQGNSA. There are 12 residues in the CDR3. V lost 5 bases and J lost 4, with 6 bases in between. The CDR3 is CASSHVYNEQFF. CDR3 sequence (DNA): TGTGCCAGCAGCCACGTATACAATGAGCAGTTCTTC.

V usage is TRBV7-2 and J usage is TRBJ2-3, with D possibly matching TRBD2 (5 bases). Per the germline V gene, CDR1 is SGHTA and CDR2 is FQGNSA. This CDR3 has 15 residues. The germline V and J ends were trimmed by 1 base and 4 bases, with 12 bases remaining between them. The CDR3 region is CASSLVGYGADTQYF. CDR3 bases: TGTGCCAGCAGCTTAGTTGGCTACGGGGCAGATACGCAGTATTTT.

The rearrangement uses TRBV28 and TRBJ2-7; 7 nucleotides line up with TRBD1. Trimming removed 5 bases from V and 1 base from J; junction bases left unmatched: 14. This CDR3 has 17 residues. Germline CDR1 MDHEN, CDR2 SYDVKM. CDR3 amino acids: CASSLPAGTEISYEQYF. The CDR3, as DNA: TGTGCCAGCAGTCTGCCCGCCGGGACAGAGATTTCCTACGAGCAGTACTTC.

CDR3 in DNA: TGTGCCAGCAGCTCGACAGGGCGTGCTGGGGCCAACGTCCTGACTTTC. Protein product: CASSSTGRAGANVLTF. The chain combines TRBV13 with TRBJ2-6, with 7 bases lining up with TRBD1. The CDR3 runs to 16 residues. V gave up 4 bases and J gave up 2 bases; unmatched junction bases: 5. CDR1 and CDR2 from the germline V gene are PRHDT and FYEKMQ (reference sequence). Based on the CDR3 plus reference TRBV13 and TRBJ2-6, the full variable domain is AAGVIQSPRHLIKEKRETATLKCYPIPRHDTVYWYQQGPGQDPQFLISFYEKMQSDKGSIPDRFSAQQFSDYHSELNMSSLELGDSALYFCASSSTGRAGANVLTFGAGSRLTVL.

The rearrangement joins TRBV19 to TRBJ1-5; D remains unclear. The CDR3 has 15 amino acids. V gave up 4 bases and J gave up 2 bases, with 12 bases separating them. Germline V gene sequence: CDR1 LNHDA, CDR2 SQIVND (reference sequence). The CDR3 nucleotides read TGTGCCAGTAGTAGAGGGCCAAACGGCAATCAGCCCCAGCATTTT. It yields the protein CASSRGPNGNQPQHF. Combining the CDR3 with reference TRBV19 and TRBJ1-5 gives the whole variable domain DGGITQSPKYLFRKEGQNVTLSCEQNLNHDAMYWYRQDPGQGLRLIYYSQIVNDFQKGDIAEGYSVSREKKESFPLTVTSAQKNPTAFYLCASSRGPNGNQPQHFGDGTRLSIL.

This clone came up a few times. The V call is TRBV6-5, the J call TRBJ1-3; perhaps TRBD1 as D (6 bases). V shed 5 bases and J shed 2 bases, with 10 bases lying between them. The CDR3 consists of 14 residues. CDR1 is MNHEY, CDR2 SVGAGI, per germline. As DNA, the CDR3 is TGTGCCAGCAGTCCCCAGGGGCCTGGAAACACCATATATTTT. Translating gives CASSPQGPGNTIYF.

The chain has TRBV7-2 and TRBJ2-2, with 9 nucleotides matching TRBD1. Trimming cost V 4 bases and J 3 bases; bases outside gene matches: 9. The CDR3 length is 17 residues. The V gene's germline CDR1 is SGHTA and CDR2 FQGNSA. DNA of the CDR3: TGTGCCAGCAGCTCCCCCCCGGGACAGGGTGACACCGGGGAGCTGTTTTTT. This sequence encodes CASSSPPGQGDTGELFF.

The chain recombines TRBV6-1 with TRBJ1-5; 7 bases line up with TRBD1. This CDR3 spans 13 amino acids. V was pared by 11 bases and J by 1 base, with 5 bases of the junction left unmatched. Germline CDR1 MNHNS, CDR2 SASEGT. The CDR3 sequence is CAGGTESNQPQHF. CDR3 bases: TGTGCCGGCGGGACAGAGAGCAATCAGCCCCAGCATTTT.

This chain links TRBV6-5 with TRBJ1-2; D gene unclear. CDR3 length equals 13 residues. Germline CDR1 and CDR2: MNHEY and SVGAGI. Between the trimmed V and J ends, which lost 9 bases and 2 bases, there was a span of 13 bases. CDR3 residues: CASRFGANYGYTF. The DNA of the CDR3 is TGTGCCAGTCGTTTTGGCGCGAACTATGGCTACACCTTC.

V usage is TRBV6-5 and J usage is TRBJ2-7; D is undetermined. Germline CDR1 reads MNHEY; CDR2 reads SVGAGI. Between the trimmed V and J ends, which lost 1 base and 4 bases, there was a span of 8 bases. The CDR3 extends over 13 amino acids. Here the CDR3 DNA reads TGTGCCAGCAGTTACTTAAGTGGGTACGAGCAGTACTTC. Encoded protein: CASSYLSGYEQYF.

The chain carries TRBV6-7 and TRBJ2-7; D may be TRBD2 (6 bases). TRBV6-7 is flagged as an ORF with uncertain function. The CDR3 runs to 14 residues. The V and J ends lost 5 bases and 5 bases respectively, with 16 bases between them. The CDR3 region has the DNA TGTGCCAGCAGTACAACTAGCACCCCACACGAGCAGTACTTC. Translated: CASSTTSTPHEQYF.

The genes are TRBV6-5 and TRBJ1-4, with 10 bases aligning to TRBD1. This CDR3 contains 13 residues. CDR1 is MNHEY, CDR2 SVGAGI, per germline. V shed 11 bases, J shed 5 bases, and the junction held 5 bases outside the gene matches. The CDR3 region has the DNA TGTGCCTCCAGGACAGGGGGAAATGAAAAACTGTTTTTT. Its translation: CASRTGGNEKLFF.

The chain uses TRBV19 and TRBJ1-5; D gene uncertain. CDR3 size: 14 residues. The V and J ends lost 3 bases and 0 bases respectively, with 6 bases between them. The germline CDR1 and CDR2 sequences are LNHDA and SQIVND (reference sequence). The CDR3 DNA follows: TGTGCCAGTAGTATTTTGGATAGCAATCAGCCCCAGCATTTT. Amino acids: CASSILDSNQPQHF.

In this sample, this clone turned up once. The J gene is TRBJ2-2, the V gene TRBV7-8, with D unclear. The V end lost 5 bases, the J end lost 7 bases, and 11 bases lay between the germline ends. The germline V gene encodes CDR1 SGHVS and CDR2 FQNEAQ. The length of the CDR3 is 13 residues. Here the CDR3 reads CASSPMLGGELFF. The DNA for the CDR3 is TGTGCCAGCAGCCCCATGTTAGGCGGGGAGCTGTTTTTT.